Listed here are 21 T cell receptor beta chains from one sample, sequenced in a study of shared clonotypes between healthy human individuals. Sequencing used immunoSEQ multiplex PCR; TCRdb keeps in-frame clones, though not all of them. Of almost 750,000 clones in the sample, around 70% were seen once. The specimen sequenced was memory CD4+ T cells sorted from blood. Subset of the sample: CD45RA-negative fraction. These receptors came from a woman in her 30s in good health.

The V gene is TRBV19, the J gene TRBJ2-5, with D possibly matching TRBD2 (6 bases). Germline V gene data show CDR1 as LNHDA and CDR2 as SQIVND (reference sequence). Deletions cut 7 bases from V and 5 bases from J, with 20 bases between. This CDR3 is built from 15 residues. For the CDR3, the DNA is TGTGCCAGTAACCATGGCTCCGGCGGGGAGGAGACCCAGTACTTC. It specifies CASNHGSGGEETQYF.

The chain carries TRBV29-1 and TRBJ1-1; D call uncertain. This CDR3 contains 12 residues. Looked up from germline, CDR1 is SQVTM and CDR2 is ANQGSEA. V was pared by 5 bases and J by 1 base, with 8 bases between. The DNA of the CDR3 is TGCAGCGTTCAATCTGCGAACACTGAAGCTTTCTTT. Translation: CSVQSANTEAFF. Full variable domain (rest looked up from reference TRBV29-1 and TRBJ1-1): SAVISQKPSRDICQRGTSLTIQCQVDSQVTMMFWYRQQPGQSLTLIATANQGSEATYESGFVIDKFPISRPNLTFSTLTVSNMSPEDSSIYLCSVQSANTEAFFGQGTRLTVV.

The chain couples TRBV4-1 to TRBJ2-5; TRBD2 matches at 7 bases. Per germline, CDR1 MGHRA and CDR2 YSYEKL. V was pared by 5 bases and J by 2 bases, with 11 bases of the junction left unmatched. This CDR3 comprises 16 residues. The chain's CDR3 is CASSYRVGLLQETQYF. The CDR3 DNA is TGCGCCAGCAGCTACCGAGTGGGACTACTTCAAGAGACCCAGTACTTC.

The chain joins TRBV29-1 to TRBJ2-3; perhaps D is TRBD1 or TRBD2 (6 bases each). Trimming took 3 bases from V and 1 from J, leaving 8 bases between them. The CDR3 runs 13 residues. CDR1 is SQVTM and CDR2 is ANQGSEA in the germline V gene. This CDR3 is CSVEGGGTDTQYF. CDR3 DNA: TGCAGCGTTGAGGGGGGCGGCACAGATACGCAGTATTTT.

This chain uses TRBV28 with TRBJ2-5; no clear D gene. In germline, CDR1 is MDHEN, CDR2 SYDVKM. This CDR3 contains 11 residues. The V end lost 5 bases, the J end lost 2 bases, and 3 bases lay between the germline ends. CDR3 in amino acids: CASSRQETQYF. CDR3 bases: TGTGCCAGCAGTAGACAAGAGACCCAGTACTTC.

The CDR3: CASSPDWGGQPQHF. The CDR3, as DNA: TGTGCCAGCAGCCCTGATTGGGGGGGCCAGCCCCAGCATTTT. This chain connects TRBV7-8 to TRBJ1-5; D might be TRBD1 (6 bases). Germline lookup yields CDR1 SGHVS and CDR2 FQNEAQ. With 5 bases removed from V and 7 bases from J, the gap between germline ends came to 15 bases. CDR3 length equals 14 residues.

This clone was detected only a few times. Here the CDR3 reads CASIEDTEAFF. In DNA form, the CDR3 reads TGTGCCAGTATTGAGGACACTGAAGCTTTCTTT. The chain has TRBV19 and TRBJ1-1; D unclear. V lost 7 bases and J lost 3, with 6 bases in between. CDR1 is LNHDA, CDR2 SQIVND, per germline (reference sequence). This CDR3 region has 11 residues.

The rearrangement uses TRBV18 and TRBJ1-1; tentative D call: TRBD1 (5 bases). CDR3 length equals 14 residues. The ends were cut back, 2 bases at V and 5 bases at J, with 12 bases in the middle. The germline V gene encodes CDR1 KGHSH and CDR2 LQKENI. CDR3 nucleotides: TGTGCCAGCTCACCAGGACAACTAGAGACTGAAGCTTTCTTT. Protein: CASSPGQLETEAFF. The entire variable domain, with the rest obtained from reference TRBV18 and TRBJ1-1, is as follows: NAGVMQNPRHLVRRRGQEARLRCSPMKGHSHVYWYRQLPEEGLKFMVYLQKENIIDESGMPKERFSAEFPKEGPSILRIQQVVRGDSAAYFCASSPGQLETEAFFGQGTRLTVV.

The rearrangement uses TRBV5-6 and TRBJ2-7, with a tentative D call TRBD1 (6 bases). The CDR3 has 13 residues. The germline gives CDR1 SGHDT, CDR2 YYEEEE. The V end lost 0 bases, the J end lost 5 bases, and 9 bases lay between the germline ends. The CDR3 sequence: CASSLARGHEQYF. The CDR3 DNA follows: TGTGCCAGCAGCTTGGCCAGGGGCCACGAGCAGTACTTC.

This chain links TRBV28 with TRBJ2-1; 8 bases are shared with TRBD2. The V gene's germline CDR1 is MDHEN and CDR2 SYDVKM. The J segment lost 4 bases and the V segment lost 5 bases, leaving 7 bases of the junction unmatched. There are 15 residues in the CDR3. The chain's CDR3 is CASSPQREYYNEQFF. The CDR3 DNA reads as TGTGCCAGCAGTCCTCAGCGGGAGTATTACAATGAGCAGTTCTTC.

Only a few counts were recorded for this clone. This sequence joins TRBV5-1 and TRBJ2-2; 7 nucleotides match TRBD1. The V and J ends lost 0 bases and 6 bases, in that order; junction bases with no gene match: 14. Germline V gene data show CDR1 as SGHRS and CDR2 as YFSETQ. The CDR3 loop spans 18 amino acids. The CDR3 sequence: CASSLAGVTGSLAGELFF. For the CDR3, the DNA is TGCGCCAGCAGCTTGGCCGGTGTGACAGGGAGTTTGGCCGGGGAGCTGTTTTTT.

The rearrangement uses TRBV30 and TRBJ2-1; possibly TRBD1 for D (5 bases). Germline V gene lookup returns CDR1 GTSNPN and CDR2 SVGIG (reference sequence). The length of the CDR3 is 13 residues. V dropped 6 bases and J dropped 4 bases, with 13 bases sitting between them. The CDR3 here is CACKLGQYNEQFF. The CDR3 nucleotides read TGTGCCTGTAAATTAGGACAATACAATGAGCAGTTCTTC.

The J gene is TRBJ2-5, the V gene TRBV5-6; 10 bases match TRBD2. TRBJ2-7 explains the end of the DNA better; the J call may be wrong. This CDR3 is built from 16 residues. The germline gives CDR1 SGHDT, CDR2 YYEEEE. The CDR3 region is CASRLSGRARLYEQYF. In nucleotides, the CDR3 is TGTGCCAGCAGATTAAGCGGGAGGGCGCGTTTGTACGAGCAGTACTTC.

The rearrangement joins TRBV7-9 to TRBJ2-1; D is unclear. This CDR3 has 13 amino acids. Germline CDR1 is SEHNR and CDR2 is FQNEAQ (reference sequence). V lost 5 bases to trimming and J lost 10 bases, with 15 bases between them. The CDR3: CASSPIRLKEQFF. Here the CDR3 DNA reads TGTGCCAGCAGCCCTATTCGCCTAAAGGAGCAGTTCTTC.

The CDR3 region has the DNA TGTGCCAGCAGCCAAGTTAGGCTAGCGGGAGTTGAGCAGTACTTC. Residues: CASSQVRLAGVEQYF. The chain combines TRBV4-2 with TRBJ2-7; 10 positions match TRBD2. This CDR3 region has 15 residues. J was trimmed by 7 bases and V by 1 base; bases with no gene match: 7. Looked up from germline, CDR1 is LGHNA and CDR2 is YNFKEQ.

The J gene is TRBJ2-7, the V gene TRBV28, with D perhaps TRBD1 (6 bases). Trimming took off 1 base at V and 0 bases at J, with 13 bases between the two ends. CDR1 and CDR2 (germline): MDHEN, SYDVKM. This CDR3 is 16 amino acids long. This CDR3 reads CASSLLWTVSSYEQYF. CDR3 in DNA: TGTGCCAGCAGTTTATTATGGACAGTCAGCTCCTACGAGCAGTACTTC.

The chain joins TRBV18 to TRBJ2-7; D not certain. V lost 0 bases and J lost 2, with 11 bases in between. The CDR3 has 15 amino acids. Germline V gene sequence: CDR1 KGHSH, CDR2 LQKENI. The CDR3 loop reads CASSPPRGRTYEQYF. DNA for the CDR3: TGTGCCAGCTCACCACCCCGCGGCAGAACCTACGAGCAGTACTTC.

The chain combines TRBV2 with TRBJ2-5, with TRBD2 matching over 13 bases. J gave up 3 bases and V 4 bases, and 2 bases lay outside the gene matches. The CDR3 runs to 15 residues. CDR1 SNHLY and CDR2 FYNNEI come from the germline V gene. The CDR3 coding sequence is TGTGCCAGCAGTGCTGGACTAGCGGGAGAAGAGACCCAGTACTTC. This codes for CASSAGLAGEETQYF.

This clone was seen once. This CDR3 reads CASSQDRTASNQPQHF. The CDR3 coding sequence is TGCGCCAGCAGCCAAGATAGGACAGCAAGCAATCAGCCCCAGCATTTT. The J gene is TRBJ1-5, the V gene TRBV4-1, with TRBD1 as a possible D gene (6 bases). The germline gives CDR1 MGHRA, CDR2 YSYEKL. V shed 0 bases and J shed 1 base, with 10 bases lying between them. This CDR3 region has 16 residues.

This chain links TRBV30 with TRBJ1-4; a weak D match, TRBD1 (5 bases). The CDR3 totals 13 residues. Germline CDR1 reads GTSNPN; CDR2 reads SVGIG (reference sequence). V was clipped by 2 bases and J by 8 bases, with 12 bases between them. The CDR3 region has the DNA TGTGCCTGGAGTTCCGGGACCGGGGAAAAACTGTTTTTT. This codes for CAWSSGTGEKLFF.

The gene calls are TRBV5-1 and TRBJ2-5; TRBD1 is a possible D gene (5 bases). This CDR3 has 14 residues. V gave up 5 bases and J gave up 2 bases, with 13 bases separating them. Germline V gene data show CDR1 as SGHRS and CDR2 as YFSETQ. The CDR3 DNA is TGCGCCAGCAGGGTACAGGTCTCGCAAGAGACCCAGTACTTC. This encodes CASRVQVSQETQYF.